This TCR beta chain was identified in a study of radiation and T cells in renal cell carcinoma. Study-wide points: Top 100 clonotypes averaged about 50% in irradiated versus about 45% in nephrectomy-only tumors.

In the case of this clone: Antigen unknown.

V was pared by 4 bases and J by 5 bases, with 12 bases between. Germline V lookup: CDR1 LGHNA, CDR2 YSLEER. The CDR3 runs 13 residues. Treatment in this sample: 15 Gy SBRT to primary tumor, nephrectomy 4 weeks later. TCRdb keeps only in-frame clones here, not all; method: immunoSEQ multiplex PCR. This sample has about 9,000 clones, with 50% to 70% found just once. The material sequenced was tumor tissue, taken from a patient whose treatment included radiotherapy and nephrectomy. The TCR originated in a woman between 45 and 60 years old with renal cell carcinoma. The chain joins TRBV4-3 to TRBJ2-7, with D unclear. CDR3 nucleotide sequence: TGCGCCAGCAGCCGAACAACAAGGGACGAGCAGTACTTC. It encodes CASSRTTRDEQYF.